This TCR beta chain derives from a study of T cells in Graves' hyperthyroidism and ophthalmopathy. This clonotype was recorded many times. Its antigen is unknown. RNA transcripts yielded amplified TCR beta CDR3 regions. In the first-round RT-PCR of the TCR CDR3, the HTBI primer set was used. TCRdb analysed the multiplex PCR reads with MiXCR anew, one entry per CDR3 protein. Altogether about 300,000 distinct CDR3 sequences are present, over 15% being singletons, with the ten largest covering approximately 35%. CDR1 is GTSNPN, CDR2 SVGIG, per germline (reference sequence). The V and J ends lost 4 bases and 5 bases, in that order; junction bases with no gene match: 9. This CDR3 is built from 14 residues. Overall study results and limits: The model identified upcoming ophthalmopathy a median approximately six months ahead of onset.

The sample taken for sequencing was blood. This clonotype was sampled from a man aged 25-40 years with Graves' hyperthyroidism. V is TRBV30 and J is TRBJ2-7; the match to TRBD1 covers 9 bases. This CDR3 is CAWTTGTGSDEQYF. The CDR3 bases are TGTGCCTGGACCACCGGGACAGGGAGCGACGAGCAGTACTTC.